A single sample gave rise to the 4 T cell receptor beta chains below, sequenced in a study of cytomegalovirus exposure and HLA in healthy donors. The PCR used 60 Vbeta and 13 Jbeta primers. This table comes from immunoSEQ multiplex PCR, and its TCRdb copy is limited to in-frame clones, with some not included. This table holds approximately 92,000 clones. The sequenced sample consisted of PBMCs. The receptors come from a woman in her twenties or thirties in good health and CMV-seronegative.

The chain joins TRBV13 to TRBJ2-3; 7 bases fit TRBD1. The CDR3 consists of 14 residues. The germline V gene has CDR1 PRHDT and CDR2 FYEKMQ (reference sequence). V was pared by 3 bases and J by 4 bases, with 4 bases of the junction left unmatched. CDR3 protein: CASSFEDRADTQYF. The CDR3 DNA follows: TGTGCCAGCAGCTTCGAAGACAGGGCAGATACGCAGTATTTT.

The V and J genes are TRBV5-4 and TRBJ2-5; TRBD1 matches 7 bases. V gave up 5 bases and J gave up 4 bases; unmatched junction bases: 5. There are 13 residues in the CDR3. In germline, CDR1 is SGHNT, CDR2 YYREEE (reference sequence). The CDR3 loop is CASSSTGAETQYF. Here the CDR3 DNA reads TGTGCCAGCAGTTCTACAGGGGCAGAGACCCAGTACTTC. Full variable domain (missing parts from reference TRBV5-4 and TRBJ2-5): ETGVTQSPTHLIKTRGQQVTLRCSSQSGHNTVSWYQQALGQGPQFIFQYYREEENGRGNFPPRFSGLQFPNYSSELNVNALELDDSALYLCASSSTGAETQYFGPGTRLLVL.

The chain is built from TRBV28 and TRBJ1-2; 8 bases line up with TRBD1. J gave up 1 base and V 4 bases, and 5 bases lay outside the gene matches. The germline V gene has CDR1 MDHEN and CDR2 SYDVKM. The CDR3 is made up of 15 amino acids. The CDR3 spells CASSSRDRSNYGYTF. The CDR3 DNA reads TGTGCCAGCAGTTCCCGGGACAGGAGTAACTATGGCTACACCTTC.

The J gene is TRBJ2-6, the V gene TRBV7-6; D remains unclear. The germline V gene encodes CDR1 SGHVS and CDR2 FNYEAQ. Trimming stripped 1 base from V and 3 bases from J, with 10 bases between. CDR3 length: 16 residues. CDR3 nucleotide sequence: TGTGCCAGCAGCTTAGGGGCCCCGAATGGGGCCAACGTCCTGACTTTC. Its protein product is CASSLGAPNGANVLTF.